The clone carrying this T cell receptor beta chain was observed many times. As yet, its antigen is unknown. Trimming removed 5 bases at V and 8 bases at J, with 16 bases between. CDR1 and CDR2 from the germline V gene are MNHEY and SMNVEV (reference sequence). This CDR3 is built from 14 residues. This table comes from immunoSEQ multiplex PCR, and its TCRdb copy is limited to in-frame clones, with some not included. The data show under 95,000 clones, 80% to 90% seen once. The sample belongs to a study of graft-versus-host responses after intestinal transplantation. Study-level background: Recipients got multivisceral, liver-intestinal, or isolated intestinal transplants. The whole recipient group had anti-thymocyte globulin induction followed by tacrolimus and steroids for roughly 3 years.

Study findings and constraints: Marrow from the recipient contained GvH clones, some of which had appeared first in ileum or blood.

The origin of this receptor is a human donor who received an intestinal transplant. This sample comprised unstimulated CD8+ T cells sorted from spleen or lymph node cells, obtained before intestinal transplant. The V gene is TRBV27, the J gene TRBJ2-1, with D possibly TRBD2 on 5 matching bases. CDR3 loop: CASSGWWLADEQFF. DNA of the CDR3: TGTGCCAGCAGTGGGTGGTGGCTAGCAGATGAGCAGTTCTTC.